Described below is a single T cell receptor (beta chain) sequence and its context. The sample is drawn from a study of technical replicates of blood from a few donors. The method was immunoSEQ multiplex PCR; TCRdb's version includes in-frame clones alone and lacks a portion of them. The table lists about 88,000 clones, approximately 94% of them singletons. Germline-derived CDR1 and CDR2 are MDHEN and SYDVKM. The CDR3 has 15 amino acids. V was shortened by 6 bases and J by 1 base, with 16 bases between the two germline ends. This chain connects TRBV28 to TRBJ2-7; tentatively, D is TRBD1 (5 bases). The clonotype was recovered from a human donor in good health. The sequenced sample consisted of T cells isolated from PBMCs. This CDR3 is CASSSDQTVSYEQYF. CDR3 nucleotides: TGTGCCAGCAGCTCGGATCAGACAGTATCCTACGAGCAGTACTTC.